This TCR beta chain was sequenced for a study of identical twins. Concerning this clonotype itself: What it recognizes is unknown. A junction end diverges from the germline sequence, so it may reflect a read error.

This CDR3 has 17 amino acids. Germline values: CDR1 ENHRY, CDR2 SYGVKD. Addition of a universal primer site occurred through template switching, and cDNA carried unique molecular identifiers. TCRdb recomputed calls from the 5' RACE reads with MiXCR, one row per CDR3 protein. The sample yields some 900,000 distinct CDR3 sequences, roughly an eighth seen once. Study outcomes and limitations: Abundant cord blood beta clonotypes carried fewer insertions; memory repertoires showed none.

The same sample was also studied in work on yellow fever vaccine responses in identical twins. That paper states: A vaccine T cell response that seemed partly convergent and partly personalized was reported in twins.

Sequenced: PBMCs. This receptor was obtained from a young woman in good health. This chain uses TRBV10-3 with TRBJ2-1; TRBD2 is a possible D gene (6 bases). The CDR3, as DNA: TGTACCATCAGTGACCCTCCGGGCGGGATCTCCTACAATGAGCAGTTCTTC. Amino acids: CTISDPPGGISYNEQFF.